This T cell receptor beta chain derives from a study of blood T cells in healthy people across ages. A sample-barcoded 5' primer and a J-beta primer mix were used in a second PCR of roughly 6 to 11 cycles. Every molecule of cDNA carried a tag from a template-switch adaptor with 12 random nucleotides. TCRdb passed the 5' RACE reads through MiXCR, listing each CDR3 protein once. Among about 320,000 distinct CDR3 sequences listed, around 27% were seen once. A word on this clonotype: Its antigen is still unknown.

The germline V gene has CDR1 MNHNS and CDR2 SASEGT. Between the trimmed V and J ends, which lost 8 bases and 0 bases, there was a span of 13 bases. The CDR3 spans 14 residues. The study's findings and limits: Aged donors had fewer naive CD4+ cells and lower diversity than long-lived donors. A roughly linear age-dependent decrease characterized TCR beta diversity per million T cells. Donor CMV status was unknown, possibly confounding expanded clonotype changes.

This chain uses TRBV6-1 with TRBJ1-1; D might be TRBD1 (5 bases). The sequence derives from a woman aged 65 to 85 in good health. The specimen sequenced was blood. CDR3 in amino acids: CASVSGTMNTEAFF. The CDR3, as DNA: TGTGCCAGCGTGTCAGGGACCATGAACACTGAAGCTTTCTTT.